This entry concerns a single TCR beta chain. Investigators reverse transcribed all isolated RNA, so they sequenced expressed TCRB transcripts. The method was immunoSEQ multiplex PCR; TCRdb's version includes in-frame clones alone and lacks a portion of them. The sample shows 350,000 to 400,000 clones, roughly 15% of them seen only once. The data were taken from a study of beta chain features in type 1 diabetes. The CDR3 sequence is 14 residues long. V was shortened by 0 bases and J by 2 bases, with 9 bases between the two germline ends. Looked up from germline, CDR1 is SGDLS and CDR2 is YYNGEE. The sequencing sample was made of naive CD4+ T cells from blood. This sequence joins TRBV9 and TRBJ2-7, with D hard to call. The TCR comes from a woman under 30 in good health. The CDR3 DNA is TGTGCCAGCAGCGTAGATCACGGTCCCTACGAGCAGTACTTC. Translated, it gives CASSVDHGPYEQYF.